One and the same sample provided the 21 T cell receptor beta chains below, sequenced in a study of cytomegalovirus exposure and HLA in healthy donors. Primers for the PCR totalled 60 Vbeta and 13 Jbeta. Generated by immunoSEQ multiplex PCR, the TCRdb table keeps only in-frame clones and is missing some. The sample has around 35,000 clones, about four fifths seen once; the top ten hold approximately 8.5%. Sequenced: PBMCs. These receptors all come from a woman in her 40s in good health and CMV-seronegative.

This chain links TRBV2 with TRBJ1-2, with TRBD1 identical over 7 bases. The V and J ends lost 2 bases and 2 bases, in that order; junction bases with no gene match: 5. Germline V gene data show CDR1 as SNHLY and CDR2 as FYNNEI. The CDR3 runs 15 residues. DNA for the CDR3: TGTGCCAGCAGTGAAAACCCACAGGGGAACTATGGCTACACCTTC. It encodes CASSENPQGNYGYTF. The complete variable domain, with remaining parts taken from reference TRBV2 and TRBJ1-2, reads EPEVTQTPSHQVTQMGQEVILRCVPISNHLYFYWYRQILGQKVEFLVSFYNNEISEKSEIFDDQFSVERPDGSNFTLKIRSTKLEDSAMYFCASSENPQGNYGYTFGSGTRLTVV.

DNA for the CDR3: TGTGCCAGCTCACCATCCTGGACAGGGATATCGAAAACTAATGAAAAACTGTTTTTT. It codes for CASSPSWTGISKTNEKLFF. The chain uses TRBV18 and TRBJ1-4, with 8 nucleotides matching TRBD1. The V gene end was trimmed by 2 bases and the J gene end by 1 base; junction bases not matched to a gene: 12. Germline V gene data show CDR1 as KGHSH and CDR2 as LQKENI. The CDR3 spans 19 residues.

The V gene is TRBV11-2, the J gene TRBJ2-7, with TRBD2 as a possible D gene (5 bases). The CDR3 length is 15 residues. The germline V gene encodes CDR1 SGHAT and CDR2 FQNNGV. Trimming shortened V by 5 bases and J by 4 bases, and 18 bases separated the two germline ends. This chain's CDR3 is CASSPTGEGSYEQYV. CDR3 sequence (DNA): TGTGCCAGCAGCCCAACCGGGGAAGGGTCTTACGAGCAGTACGTC.

The count of this clone is one. This CDR3 is CASRPDNHNSPLHF. The CDR3 DNA reads TGTGCCAGCAGACCGGACAATCATAATTCACCCCTCCACTTT. The chain employs TRBV6-5 and TRBJ1-6; tentatively, D is TRBD1 (5 bases). The CDR3 runs 14 residues. V shed 6 bases and J shed 5 bases, with 11 bases lying between them. Germline V lookup: CDR1 MNHEY, CDR2 SVGAGI.

V and J are TRBV7-2 and TRBJ2-2; tentatively, D is TRBD1 (5 bases). Germline V gene data show CDR1 as SGHTA and CDR2 as FQGNSA. V lost 4 bases, J lost 8 bases, and 14 bases lay in between. There are 14 residues in the CDR3. The CDR3 nucleotides are TGTGCCAGCAGCTCCTCCAGGGTTAGGGGGGAGCTGTTTTTT. It translates to CASSSSRVRGELFF.

To note about this clone: Other nucleotide sequences from this sample produce the same CDR3. The genes are TRBV7-9 and TRBJ1-2; the match to TRBD1 covers 9 bases. The CDR3 is made up of 15 amino acids. Germline-derived CDR1 and CDR2 are SEHNR and FQNEAQ (reference sequence). Trimming took 5 bases from V and 1 from J; bases not matched to a gene: 5. Written as DNA, the CDR3 is TGTGCCAGCAGCCCCGGACAGGGGCATAACTATGGCTACACCTTC. Translating it yields CASSPGQGHNYGYTF.

The rearrangement joins TRBV27 to TRBJ2-6; TRBD1 might be the D (6 bases). CDR3 length equals 15 residues. Germline assignment: CDR1 MNHEY and CDR2 SMNVEV (reference sequence). Between the trimmed V and J ends, which lost 3 bases and 2 bases, there was a span of 8 bases. CDR3 DNA sequence: TGTGCCAGCAGTTTTCAGGGGACTGGGGCCAACGTCCTGACTTTC. It specifies CASSFQGTGANVLTF.

This clone was counted once. V usage is TRBV28 and J usage is TRBJ2-3; TRBD2 agrees at 7 bases. Germline CDR1 and CDR2: MDHEN and SYDVKM. V gave up 4 bases and J gave up 4 bases; unmatched junction bases: 5. This CDR3 comprises 14 residues. CDR3 in amino acids: CASSWSGVADTQYF. CDR3 nucleotides: TGTGCCAGCAGTTGGAGCGGGGTGGCAGATACGCAGTATTTT. Together with reference TRBV28 and TRBJ2-3, the CDR3 gives the full variable domain: DVKVTQSSRYLVKRTGEKVFLECVQDMDHENMFWYRQDPGLGLRLIYFSYDVKMKEKGDIPEGYSVSREKKERFSLILESASTNQTSMYLCASSWSGVADTQYFGPGTRLTVL.

The chain recombines TRBV19 with TRBJ1-1; no definite D call. In germline, CDR1 is LNHDA, CDR2 SQIVND (reference sequence). V was trimmed by 4 bases and J by 0 bases, leaving 12 bases between them. The length of the CDR3 is 15 residues. DNA for the CDR3: TGTGCCAGTAGTACGATACCTGACATGAACACTGAAGCTTTCTTT. Amino acid sequence: CASSTIPDMNTEAFF. Full variable domain (missing parts from reference TRBV19 and TRBJ1-1): DGGITQSPKYLFRKEGQNVTLSCEQNLNHDAMYWYRQDPGQGLRLIYYSQIVNDFQKGDIAEGYSVSREKKESFPLTVTSAQKNPTAFYLCASSTIPDMNTEAFFGQGTRLTVV.

This clone appeared once. This chain joins TRBV6-1 and TRBJ2-7; possible D gene TRBD2, 7 bases. V was shortened by 6 bases and J by 4 bases, with 19 bases between the two germline ends. The CDR3 extends over 15 amino acids. Germline V gene data show CDR1 as MNHNS and CDR2 as SASEGT. CDR3 coding DNA: TGTGCCAGCAGGGCCGCGGGGGCAGGGCCGTACGAGCAGTACTTC. It codes for CASRAAGAGPYEQYF.

The CDR3 loop is CASSEEAGNYQPQHF. CDR3 DNA: TGTGCCAGCAGTGAAGAGGCGGGGAATTATCAGCCCCAGCATTTT. The gene calls are TRBV2 and TRBJ1-5; D remains unclear. Germline CDR1 reads SNHLY; CDR2 reads FYNNEI. Trimming pared 1 base from V and 5 bases from J, leaving 12 bases between. This CDR3 contains 15 residues.

The gene calls are TRBV4-3 and TRBJ1-6, with D maybe TRBD1 (6 bases). The CDR3 runs to 14 residues. Germline lookup yields CDR1 LGHNA and CDR2 YSLEER. With 1 base removed from V and 7 bases from J, the gap between germline ends came to 8 bases. CDR3 region: CASSQGGGNSPLHF. The CDR3 DNA is TGCGCCAGCAGCCAAGGGGGGGGCAATTCACCCCTCCACTTT.

The V and J genes are TRBV2 and TRBJ1-5; D gene uncertain. The CDR3 length is 13 residues. The V end lost 8 bases, the J end lost 1 base, and 9 bases lay between the germline ends. Germline V CDR1 and CDR2: SNHLY, FYNNEI. CDR3 residues: CASRLESNQPQHF. The DNA for the CDR3 is TGTGCCAGCCGGCTAGAAAGCAATCAGCCCCAGCATTTT.

The J gene is TRBJ2-5, the V gene TRBV20-1, with D unresolved. The CDR3 runs 11 residues. Per the germline V gene, CDR1 is DFQATT and CDR2 is SNEGSKA (reference sequence). Trimming left V 0 bases short and J 5 bases short, with 4 bases between. The CDR3 spells CSARDLETQYF. In DNA form, the CDR3 reads TGCAGTGCTAGAGATCTCGAGACCCAGTACTTC.

V usage is TRBV28 and J usage is TRBJ1-1, with D unresolved. Trimming pared 3 bases from V and 9 bases from J, leaving 14 bases between. The germline gives CDR1 MDHEN, CDR2 SYDVKM. The CDR3 has 13 residues. The chain's CDR3 is CASSFGPAGKAFF. The CDR3 DNA reads as TGTGCCAGCAGTTTCGGTCCCGCGGGGAAAGCTTTCTTT.

The table lists this clone with a few counts. The chain has TRBV13 and TRBJ1-1; no reliable D call. The CDR3 contains 15 residues. V was shortened by 6 bases and J by 5 bases, with 19 bases between the two germline ends. Germline CDR1 is PRHDT and CDR2 is FYEKMQ (reference sequence). The CDR3 sequence: CASRLLGGRRTEAFF. CDR3 sequence (DNA): TGTGCCAGCAGATTACTGGGAGGGCGCAGAACTGAAGCTTTCTTT.

The chain links TRBV5-4 to TRBJ1-2; D might be TRBD1 (6 bases). CDR1 SGHNT and CDR2 YYREEE come from the germline V gene (reference sequence). The CDR3 totals 14 residues. Trimming pared 1 base from V and 4 bases from J, leaving 11 bases between. CDR3 residues: CASSLPGAPYGYTF. The CDR3 DNA is TGTGCCAGCAGCTTGCCAGGGGCTCCCTATGGCTACACCTTC.

This clone appeared a few times. The chain joins TRBV28 to TRBJ1-1; 10 nucleotides align to TRBD1. This CDR3 spans 16 amino acids. J was trimmed by 6 bases and V by 1 base; bases with no gene match: 8. Germline V CDR1 and CDR2: MDHEN, SYDVKM. In DNA, the CDR3 is TGTGCCAGCAGTTTATCCCCGGGACAGGGGTCCGCTGAAGCTTTCTTT. Amino acid sequence: CASSLSPGQGSAEAFF.

The CDR3 sequence is CASTRIGTSEDTQYF. The CDR3, as DNA: TGTGCCAGCACTCGAATCGGGACTAGCGAAGATACGCAGTATTTT. The chain carries TRBV28 and TRBJ2-3, with TRBD2 matching over 10 bases. In germline, CDR1 is MDHEN, CDR2 SYDVKM. The CDR3 consists of 15 residues. V lost 7 bases, J lost 5 bases, and 9 bases stayed unmatched.

The sample holds one count of this clone. The gene calls are TRBV29-1 and TRBJ2-2, with 7 bases lining up with TRBD1. Trimming took 6 bases from V and 2 from J; bases not matched to a gene: 3. This CDR3 is built from 13 residues. Per the germline V gene, CDR1 is SQVTM and CDR2 is ANQGSEA. CDR3 sequence reads: CSVRDSNTGELFF. CDR3 nucleotide sequence: TGCAGCGTCCGGGACAGCAACACCGGGGAGCTGTTTTTT.

By share, this clone counts as medium-sized. J is TRBJ2-7 and V is TRBV7-9; TRBD2 might be the D (6 bases). Germline CDR1 reads SEHNR; CDR2 reads FQNEAQ (reference sequence). The CDR3 runs 11 residues. The CDR3 nucleotides are TGTGTGTGGGAGGCCTCCTACGAGCAGTACGTC. As protein: CVWEASYEQYV.